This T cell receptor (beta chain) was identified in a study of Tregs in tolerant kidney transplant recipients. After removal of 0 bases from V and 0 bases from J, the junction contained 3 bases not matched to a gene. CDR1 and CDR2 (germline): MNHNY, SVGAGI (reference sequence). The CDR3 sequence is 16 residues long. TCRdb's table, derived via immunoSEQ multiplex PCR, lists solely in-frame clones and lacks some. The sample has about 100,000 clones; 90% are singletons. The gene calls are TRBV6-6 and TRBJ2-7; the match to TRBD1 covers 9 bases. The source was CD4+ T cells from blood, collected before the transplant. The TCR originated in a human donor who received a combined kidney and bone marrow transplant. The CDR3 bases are TGTGCCAGCAGTTACTCGACAGGGGGTGCCTCCTACGAGCAGTACTTC. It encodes CASSYSTGGASYEQYF.